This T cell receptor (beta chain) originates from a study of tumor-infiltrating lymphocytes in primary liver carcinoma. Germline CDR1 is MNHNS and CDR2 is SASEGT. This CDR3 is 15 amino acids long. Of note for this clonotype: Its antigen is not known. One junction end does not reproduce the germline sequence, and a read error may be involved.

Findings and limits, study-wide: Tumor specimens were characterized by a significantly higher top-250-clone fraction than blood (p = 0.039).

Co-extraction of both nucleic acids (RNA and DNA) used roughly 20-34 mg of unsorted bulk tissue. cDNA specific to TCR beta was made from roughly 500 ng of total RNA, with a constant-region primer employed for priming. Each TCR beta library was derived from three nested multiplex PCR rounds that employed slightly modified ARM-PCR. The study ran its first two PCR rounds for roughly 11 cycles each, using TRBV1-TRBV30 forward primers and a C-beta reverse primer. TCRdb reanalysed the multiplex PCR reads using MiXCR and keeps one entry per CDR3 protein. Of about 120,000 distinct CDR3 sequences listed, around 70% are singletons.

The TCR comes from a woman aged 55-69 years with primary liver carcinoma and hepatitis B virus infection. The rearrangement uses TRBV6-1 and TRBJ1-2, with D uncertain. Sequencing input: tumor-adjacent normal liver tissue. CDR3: CASSEVGKEIYDYTF. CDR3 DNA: TGTGCCAGTAGTGAAGTCGGAAAAGAGATTTATGACTACACCTTC.